This entry features one T cell receptor (beta chain) sequence. At least ten counts were recorded for this clonotype. Its cognate antigen has yet to be identified. No quality values exist for individual bases; no much larger clone is one base distant. This specimen comes from a study of early T cells in non-severe SARS-CoV-2 infection (dated by TCRdb to the early 2020s). Broadly, across the study: TCR sequencing used bulk RNA from unsorted whole blood, so alpha and beta chains could not be paired. General findings and caveats noted by the study authors: VDJdb matching was skewed toward anti-spike CD8 responses and likely underestimated virus-specific expansions by missing private and CD4 specificities.

CDR1 DFQATT and CDR2 SNEGSKA are derived from the germline V gene (reference sequence). Relative to germline, V is missing 0 bases and J is missing 0 bases, with 7 bases of the junction outside any gene match. The cysteine opens and the phenylalanine closes a CDR3 of 19 amino acids. The CDR3 DNA has 57 bases and is translated from base 1. This was a case-control study nested in a cohort of healthcare workers in London, UK, who had nasopharyngeal swab PCR tests and blood samples taken every week. Healthcare workers were recruited between 23 and 31 March 2020, during the week of the UK lockdown, and were followed weekly for up to about 15 weeks. Library construction relied on 5' RACE. Sequencing used a NextSeq 500. Unique molecular identifiers were attached to individual cDNA molecules in the TCR library protocol so that sequencing error and PCR bias could be corrected. Both TCR alpha and beta chains were sequenced, and tight co-correlation was observed between alpha and beta sequence abundances in each sample. On the study's bioinformatics: Decombinator V4 was used to perform V gene, J gene and CDR3 annotation of TCR sequences. Expanded TCRs were defined as changing significantly between any two time points under a Poisson model with p below 0.0001. TCR abundances were normalised to the total number of TCRs sequenced per sample and were expressed as counts per million. MAIT TCRs were defined by TRAV1-2 paired with TRAJ12, TRAJ20 or TRAJ33, and iNKT TCRs by TRAV10 paired with TRAJ18. VDJdb, accessed 1 November 2021, was searched for CMV, EBV and SARS-CoV-2 annotated TCRs, excluding TCRs annotated for multiple antigens. TCRdb's own reprocessing of the public reads used fastp at Q25 and MiXCR and kept productive beta chains. Each entry is one CDR3 protein sequence, shown with its most common DNA and genes. These V and J calls are TCRdb output, not the study's own analysis. Counted in this sample were 30,000 or so distinct CDR3 sequences; 5.6% of them appeared once. The ten largest clones take up approximately 23% of the sample.

This TCR came from an adult who was a healthcare worker with PCR-confirmed SARS-CoV-2 infection or an uninfected control (not recorded which). The rearranged chain carries TRBV20-1 and TRBJ2-1; 14 central nucleotides agree with TRBD2. Sequenced: whole blood. The DNA sequence is as follows: TGCAGTGCTAGAGATCAAGGACTAGCGGGGGGCTCCTCCTACAATGAGCAGTTCTTC. It translates as CSARDQGLAGGSSYNEQFF.